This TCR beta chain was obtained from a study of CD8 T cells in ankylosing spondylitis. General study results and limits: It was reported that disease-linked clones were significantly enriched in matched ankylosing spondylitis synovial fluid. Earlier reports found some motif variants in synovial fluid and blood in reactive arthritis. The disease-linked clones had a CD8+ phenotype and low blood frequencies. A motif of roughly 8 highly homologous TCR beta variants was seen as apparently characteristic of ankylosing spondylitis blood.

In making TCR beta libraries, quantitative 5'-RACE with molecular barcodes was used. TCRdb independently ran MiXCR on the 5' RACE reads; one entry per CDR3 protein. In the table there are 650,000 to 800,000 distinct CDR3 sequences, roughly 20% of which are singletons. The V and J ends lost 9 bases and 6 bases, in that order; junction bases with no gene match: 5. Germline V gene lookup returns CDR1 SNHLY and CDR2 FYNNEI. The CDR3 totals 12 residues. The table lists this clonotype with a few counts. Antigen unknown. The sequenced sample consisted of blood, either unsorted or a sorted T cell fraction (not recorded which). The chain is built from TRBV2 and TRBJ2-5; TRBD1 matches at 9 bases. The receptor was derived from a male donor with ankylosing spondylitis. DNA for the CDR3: TGTGCCAGTGTACAGGGGGCGAAGACCCAGTACTTC. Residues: CASVQGAKTQYF.